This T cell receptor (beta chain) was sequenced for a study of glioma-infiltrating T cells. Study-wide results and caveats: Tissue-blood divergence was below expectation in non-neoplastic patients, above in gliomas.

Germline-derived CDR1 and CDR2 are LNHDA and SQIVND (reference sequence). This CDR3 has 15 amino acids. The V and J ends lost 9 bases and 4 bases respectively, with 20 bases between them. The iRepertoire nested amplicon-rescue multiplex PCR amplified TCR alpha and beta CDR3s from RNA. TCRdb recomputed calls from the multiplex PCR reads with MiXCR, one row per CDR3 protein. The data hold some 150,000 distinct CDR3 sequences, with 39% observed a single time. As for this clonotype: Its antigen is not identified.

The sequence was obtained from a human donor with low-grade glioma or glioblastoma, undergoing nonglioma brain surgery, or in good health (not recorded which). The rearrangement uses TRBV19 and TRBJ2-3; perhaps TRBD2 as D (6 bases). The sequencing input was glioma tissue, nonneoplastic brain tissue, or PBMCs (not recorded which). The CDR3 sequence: CASSPTSMGSDTQYF. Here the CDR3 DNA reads TGTGCCAGCAGCCCGACTAGTATGGGGTCAGATACGCAGTATTTT.